What follows describes a single T cell receptor beta chain. The antigen is undetermined. This sequence may be a read error, since a much larger clone differs from it by one base. This sample was taken from a study of T cells in Graves' hyperthyroidism and ophthalmopathy. Study at large: Peripheral blood samples were taken at initial diagnosis, prior to any treatment. Whole-study results and caveats: Stable hyperthyroidism was separated from ophthalmopathy by a model based on 13 V-J features. Within blood appeared most thyroid clonotypes that had expanded above 0.001.

Researchers took RNA transcripts and amplified the TCR beta CDR3 regions from them. With the HTBI primer set, the TCR CDR3 went through a first round of RT-PCR. MiXCR, applied by TCRdb to the multiplex PCR reads, yields one record per CDR3 protein. The top ten hold around 60% of the sample, which has around 300,000 distinct CDR3 sequences, 20% to 25% seen once. Germline CDR1 is SNHLY and CDR2 is FYNNEI. The V and J ends lost 7 bases and 2 bases, in that order; junction bases with no gene match: 6. This CDR3 comprises 14 residues. The chain has TRBV2 and TRBJ2-7; TRBD2 matches 9 bases. This receptor was obtained from a man aged 25-40 years with Graves' ophthalmopathy. The sample taken for sequencing was blood. The CDR3 loop reads CASNRLAVTYEQYF. The DNA for the CDR3 is TGTGCCAGCAATAGACTAGCGGTCACCTACGAGCAGTACTTC.